These 6 T cell receptor beta chains originate from one sample sequenced in a study of T cells after yellow fever vaccination. TCRdb reprocessed the 5' RACE reads via MiXCR and lists one record per CDR3 protein. The table records some 96,000 distinct CDR3 sequences, approximately 9% of them present only once. The input for sequencing was CD8+ T cells not binding an NS4B(214-222) dextramer, sorted from PBMCs, taken roughly 14 days after the first yellow fever vaccination. Source of these receptors: a man between 18 and 29 years old who received the YFV17D yellow fever vaccine.

Ten or more counts support this clonotype. The gene calls are TRBV12-3 or TRBV12-4 and TRBJ2-2; TRBD1 agrees at 11 bases. This CDR3 spans 17 amino acids. Trimming took 1 base from V and 4 from J; bases not matched to a gene: 5. DNA of the CDR3: TGTGCCAGCAGTTTAGGTCTGGGACAGGGGGTCACCGGGGAGCTGTTTTTT. Protein: CASSLGLGQGVTGELFF.

V and J are TRBV5-5 and TRBJ2-3, with 8 bases identical to TRBD2. The CDR3 consists of 16 residues. Germline loops: CDR1 SGHKS, CDR2 YYEKEE (reference sequence). J lost 1 base, V lost 1 base, and 5 bases had no gene match. CDR3 loop: CASSLTGGPGTDTQYF. CDR3 coding DNA: TGTGCCAGCAGCTTGACGGGGGGGCCTGGCACAGATACGCAGTATTTT.

The table lists this clonotype with a few counts. The rearrangement links TRBV4-3 to TRBJ1-2; 9 bases are a match to TRBD1. V was pared by 3 bases and J by 5 bases, with 4 bases of the junction left unmatched. This CDR3 is built from 14 residues. Germline CDR1 reads LGHNA; CDR2 reads YSLEER. The CDR3 region has the DNA TGCGCCAGCAGCCACACAGGGGGCCCTTATGGCTACACCTTC. Its translation is CASSHTGGPYGYTF.

For this clonotype: This may come from a read error, since a much larger clone is one base off. The chain is built from TRBV3-1 and TRBJ2-4; D is perhaps TRBD1 (5 bases). The CDR3 is 14 residues long. Germline CDR1 and CDR2: LGHDT and YNNKEL (reference sequence). CDR3 sequence reads: CASGQEAGPNIQYF. CDR3 coding DNA: TGTGCCAGCGGCCAAGAAGCAGGGCCGAACATTCAGTACTTC. The full variable domain, with the rest looked up from reference TRBV3-1 and TRBJ2-4, is DTAVSQTPKYLVTQMGNDKSIKCEQNLGHDTMYWYKQDSKKFLKIMFSYNNKELIINETVPNRFSPKSPDKAHLNLHINSLELGDSAVYFCASGQEAGPNIQYFGAGTRLSVL.

On this clonotype: A junction end diverges from the germline sequence, so it may reflect a read error. The rearrangement links TRBV28 to TRBJ2-1; D ambiguous. The CDR3 spans 15 residues. Germline V gives CDR1 MDHEN, CDR2 SYDVKM. CDR3 nucleotide sequence: TGTGCCGGCAGTTTCGTCCGCGGAGCAAACAATGAGCAGTTCTTC. This gives the protein CAGSFVRGANNEQFF.

The chain recombines TRBV6-2 or TRBV6-3 with TRBJ2-7, with 7 bases aligning to TRBD2. Trimming at V came to 4 bases and at J to 0 bases, leaving 0 bases not matched to a gene. This CDR3 has 13 amino acids. Germline V CDR1 and CDR2: MNHEY, SVGEGT. The CDR3, as DNA: TGTGCCAGCAGTTTAGCGGGCTCCTACGAGCAGTACGTC. Translating it yields CASSLAGSYEQYV.